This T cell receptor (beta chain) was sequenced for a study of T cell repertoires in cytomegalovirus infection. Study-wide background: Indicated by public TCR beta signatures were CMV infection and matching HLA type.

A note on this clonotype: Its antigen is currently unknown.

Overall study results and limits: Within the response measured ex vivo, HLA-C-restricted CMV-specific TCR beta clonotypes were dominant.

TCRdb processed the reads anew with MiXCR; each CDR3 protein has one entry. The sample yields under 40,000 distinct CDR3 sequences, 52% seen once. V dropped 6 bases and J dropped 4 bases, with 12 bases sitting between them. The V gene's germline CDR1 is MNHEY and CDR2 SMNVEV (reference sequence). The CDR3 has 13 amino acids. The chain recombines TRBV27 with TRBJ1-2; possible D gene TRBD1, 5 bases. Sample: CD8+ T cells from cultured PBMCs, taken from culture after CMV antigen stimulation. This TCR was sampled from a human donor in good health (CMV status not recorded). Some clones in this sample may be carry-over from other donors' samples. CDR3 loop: CASSPRRAYGYTF. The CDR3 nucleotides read TGTGCCAGCAGCCCCCGCAGGGCCTATGGCTACACCTTC.